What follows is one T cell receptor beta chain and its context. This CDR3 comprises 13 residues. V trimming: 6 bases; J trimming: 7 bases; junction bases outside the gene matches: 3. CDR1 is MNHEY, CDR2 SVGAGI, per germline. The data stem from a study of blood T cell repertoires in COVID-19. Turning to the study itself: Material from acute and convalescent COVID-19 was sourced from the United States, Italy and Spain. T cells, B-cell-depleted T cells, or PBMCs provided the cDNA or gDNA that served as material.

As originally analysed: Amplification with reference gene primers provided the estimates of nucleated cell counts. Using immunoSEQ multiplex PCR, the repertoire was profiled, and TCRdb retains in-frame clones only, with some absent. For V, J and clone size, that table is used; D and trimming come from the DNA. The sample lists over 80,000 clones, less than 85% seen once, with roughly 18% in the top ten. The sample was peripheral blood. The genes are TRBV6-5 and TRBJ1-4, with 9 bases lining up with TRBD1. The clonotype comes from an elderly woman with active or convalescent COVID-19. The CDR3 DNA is TGTGCCAGCAGGGGGACAGGGCCTGAAAAACTGTTTTTT. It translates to CASRGTGPEKLFF.